The 11 T cell receptor beta chains in this list originate from one sample, sequenced in a study of blood T cell repertoires in COVID-19 (dated by TCRdb to the early 2020s). The library was built by means of the immunoSEQ multiplex PCR assay. Entries here come from immuneACCESS through TCRdb and include only in-frame sequences with V and J called. Some clones fail to appear in such tables; in the studies checked, an unresolved V gene covers under half of the shortfall, and the cause of the remainder is unknown. The sample table holds about 58,000 clones, of which about nine tenths were seen once. Roughly 1.4% of the sample is held by the ten biggest clonotypes. Material: peripheral blood. The receptors here all came from a man aged 55 to 70 with acute or convalescent COVID-19.

This sequence joins TRBV20-1 and TRBJ1-5, with D unclear. Germline V gene lookup returns CDR1 DFQATT and CDR2 SNEGSKA (reference sequence). The germline V and J ends were trimmed by 3 bases and 4 bases, with 13 bases remaining between them. The CDR3 covers 14 residues. This CDR3 is CSASSLQANQPQHF. The CDR3 DNA follows: TGCAGTGCTAGTTCCCTTCAGGCTAATCAGCCCCAGCATTTT.

CDR3 sequence: CASSESSGIVDTQYF. CDR3 bases: TGCGCCAGCAGTGAGTCCAGCGGGATTGTAGATACGCAGTATTTT. The chain is built from TRBV10-2 and TRBJ2-3; TRBD2 aligns across 7 bases. J lost 5 bases, V lost 0 bases, and 5 bases had no gene match. The CDR3 has 15 residues. From germline, CDR1 is WSHSY and CDR2 SAAADI.

The chain couples TRBV7-9 to TRBJ1-1; D unresolved. The germline gives CDR1 SEHNR, CDR2 FQNEAQ (reference sequence). Trimming pared 10 bases from V and 0 bases from J, leaving 18 bases between. The CDR3 spans 15 residues. The CDR3 region has the DNA TGTGCCACCCGGCGGGCAGGCCAAATGAACACTGAAGCTTTCTTT. Its protein product is CATRRAGQMNTEAFF.

This clone has only a few counts. The chain recombines TRBV25-1 with TRBJ1-5, with 7 bases matching TRBD1. V lost 8 bases and J lost 4; bases outside the gene matches: 5. Germline V gene lookup returns CDR1 MGHDK and CDR2 SYGVNS. The CDR3 covers 13 residues. The CDR3 DNA reads TGTGCCAGCGAGGGGGCAGGTAATCAGCCCCAGCATTTT. This translates into CASEGAGNQPQHF. The whole variable domain, remainder taken from reference TRBV25-1 and TRBJ1-5, is EADIYQTPRYLVIGTGKKITLECSQTMGHDKMYWYQQDPGMELHLIHYSYGVNSTEKGDLSSESTVSRIRTEHFPLTLESARPSHTSQYLCASEGAGNQPQHFGDGTRLSIL.

The chain couples TRBV12-3 or TRBV12-4 to TRBJ1-2, with a possible D match to TRBD1 (5 bases). V was clipped by 7 bases and J by 4 bases, with 10 bases between them. This CDR3 region has 12 residues. CDR3 DNA sequence: TGTGCCAGCACCCAGACAGCCTATGGCTACACCTTC. It codes for CASTQTAYGYTF.

This rearrangement joins TRBV4-3 to TRBJ1-6; D is unresolved. Germline CDR1 reads LGHNA; CDR2 reads YSLEER. The CDR3 loop spans 15 amino acids. The ends were cut back, 1 base at V and 3 bases at J, with 7 bases in the middle. The DNA for the CDR3 is TGCGCCAGCAGCCAAGTTCACAGCTATAATTCACCCCTCCACTTT. Translated: CASSQVHSYNSPLHF.

The chain uses TRBV9 and TRBJ1-2; 9 bases map to TRBD1. The trim removed 3 bases at V and 6 bases at J, leaving 12 bases unmatched. Germline values: CDR1 SGDLS, CDR2 YYNGEE. The CDR3 runs 16 residues. CDR3 nucleotides: TGTGCCAGCAGCGCGAGACACAGGGGGCGTTTGGATGGCTACACCTTC. Amino acid sequence: CASSARHRGRLDGYTF.

The J gene is TRBJ1-6, the V gene TRBV7-2, with D perhaps TRBD1 (5 bases). V lost 3 bases and J lost 7, with 13 bases in between. Germline loops: CDR1 SGHTA, CDR2 FQGNSA. The CDR3 contains 15 residues. The DNA for the CDR3 is TGTGCCAGCAGCTTCGAAGGGGCAATAAATTCACCCCTCCACTTT. Amino acid sequence: CASSFEGAINSPLHF.

V is TRBV4-1 and J is TRBJ2-7; D perhaps matches TRBD1 (6 bases). The CDR3 totals 15 residues. Germline lookup yields CDR1 MGHRA and CDR2 YSYEKL. The V end lost 4 bases, the J end lost 3 bases, and 16 bases lay between the germline ends. CDR3 DNA sequence: TGCGCCAGCAGCCCCCGACAGGACGCGGGCTACGAGCAGTACTTC. It yields the protein CASSPRQDAGYEQYF.

CDR3: CASSRSSFNSPLHF. CDR3 nucleotide sequence: TGTGCCAGCAGCCGCAGTTCCTTCAATTCACCCCTCCACTTT. The gene calls are TRBV11-3 and TRBJ1-6; D is unresolved. The CDR3 is made up of 14 amino acids. V was cut by 5 bases and J by 7 bases, with 12 bases left in between. Per germline, CDR1 SGHNT and CDR2 YENEEA.

J is TRBJ1-5 and V is TRBV28; the D is unclear. CDR3 length equals 15 residues. V dropped 5 bases and J dropped 0 bases, with 11 bases sitting between them. Germline-derived CDR1 and CDR2 are MDHEN and SYDVKM. The CDR3 DNA reads TGTGCCAGCAGTCAAAGTAGATATAGCAATCAGCCCCAGCATTTT. This sequence encodes CASSQSRYSNQPQHF.